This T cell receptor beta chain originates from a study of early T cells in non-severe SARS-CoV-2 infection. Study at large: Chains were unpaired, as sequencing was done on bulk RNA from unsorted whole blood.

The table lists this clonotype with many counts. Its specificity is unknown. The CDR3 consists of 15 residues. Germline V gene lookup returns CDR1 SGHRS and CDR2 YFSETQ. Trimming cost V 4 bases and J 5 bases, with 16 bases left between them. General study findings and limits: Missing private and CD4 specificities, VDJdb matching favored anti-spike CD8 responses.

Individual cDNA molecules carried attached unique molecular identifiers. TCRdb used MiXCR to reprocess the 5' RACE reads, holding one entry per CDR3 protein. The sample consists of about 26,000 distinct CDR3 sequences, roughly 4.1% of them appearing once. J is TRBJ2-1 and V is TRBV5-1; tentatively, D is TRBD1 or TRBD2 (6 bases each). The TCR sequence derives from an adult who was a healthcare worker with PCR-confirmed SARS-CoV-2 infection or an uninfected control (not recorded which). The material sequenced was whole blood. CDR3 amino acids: CASSNVGGLHNEQFF. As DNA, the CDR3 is TGCGCCAGCAGCAACGTAGGGGGGCTACACAATGAGCAGTTCTTC.